Below, one T cell receptor (beta chain) is given with its context. This clone has a handful of counts. The clone's antigen remains unknown. The sample holds no much larger clone one base away, and base qualities are not on file. This sample is drawn from a study of blood T cell repertoires in COVID-19 (dated by TCRdb to about 2020). In the study overall: Collaborator samples came from the United States, Italy and Spain and covered acute and convalescent phases of COVID-19. The material from the prospective study consisted of cDNA or gDNA derived from T cells, B-cell-depleted T cells, or PBMCs. The repertoires were released in a freely available public database intended as a resource for research on the immune response to SARS-CoV-2. Where HLA class I and class II types were available, the types were taken from metadata supplied by the sample provider, not from assay-based typing. Subjects who had been exposed to COVID-19, were actively infected with it, or had recovered from it provided the deeply sampled blood TCRbeta repertoires that made up the dataset. Samples came from the ongoing ImmuneRACE study (first 160 participants) plus 1,254 subjects from 6 global collaborators. Nearly every sample came with metadata listing a de-identified subject ID, COVID-19 status, age in years and sex. Study-wide conclusions, independent of this receptor: Clinical and demographic metadata were provided uncurated, with the amount varying by source and participant.

The immunoSEQ Assay, a bias-controlled multiplex PCR, was used to amplify TCRbeta CDR3 regions from genomic DNA. The original pipeline was this. The number of nucleated cells in each sample was estimated by amplification of reference gene primers within the assay. To quantify the absolute abundance of each unique TCRbeta CDR3 rearrangement, sequence reads were collapsed and filtered. For each sample, productive Simpson clonality was calculated by taking the square root of Simpson's diversity index across productive rearrangements. Not all clones reach the TCRdb copy of this immuneACCESS table, which keeps in-frame sequences only. Checked studies attribute under half of the gap to unresolved V genes and leave the rest unexplained. That table supplies the V and J calls and clone size; D and trimming were determined from the DNA. The sample table holds approximately 170,000 clones, of which 80% to 90% were seen once. Of the sample, approximately 2.6% falls within the top ten clones.

V loses 2 bases at its end and J loses 4 bases; junction bases beyond the gene matches: 10. The germline V gene encodes CDR1 KGHSH and CDR2 LQKENI. The CDR3 numbers 16 residues from cysteine through phenylalanine. Solely the CDR3 DNA is kept, with 48 bases framed from the first base. In Seattle, one collaborating source enrolled patients while the infection was active and tracked those patients longitudinally over the course of disease. Whole blood was collected in K2EDTA tubes by collaborating institutions according to the institutions' own protocols. Collaborator samples were shipped for TCRbeta analysis as frozen whole blood, isolated PBMCs, or DNA extracted from either sample type.

Recombination joined TRBV18 with TRBJ2-7; 8 bases in the middle match TRBD1. The sample consisted of peripheral blood. This clonotype originated in an elderly woman with COVID-19, enrolled during active disease. The CDR3 region reads CASSPMWDRKTYEQYF. In nucleotides, the sequence is TGTGCCAGCTCACCAATGTGGGACAGGAAAACATACGAGCAGTACTTC.